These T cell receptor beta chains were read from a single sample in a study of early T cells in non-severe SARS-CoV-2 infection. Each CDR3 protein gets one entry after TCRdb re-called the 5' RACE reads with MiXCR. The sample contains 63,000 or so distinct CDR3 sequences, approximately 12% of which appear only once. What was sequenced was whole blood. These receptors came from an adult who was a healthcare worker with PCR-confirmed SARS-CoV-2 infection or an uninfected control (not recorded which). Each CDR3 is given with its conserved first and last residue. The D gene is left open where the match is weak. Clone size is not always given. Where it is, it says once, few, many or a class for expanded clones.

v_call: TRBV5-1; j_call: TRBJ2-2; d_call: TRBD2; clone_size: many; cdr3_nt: TGCGCCAGCAGCGCCCAAGTACTAGCGCCAGCGAACACCGGGGAGCTGTTTTTT; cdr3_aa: CASSAQVLAPANTGELFF
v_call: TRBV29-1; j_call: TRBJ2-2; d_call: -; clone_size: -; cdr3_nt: TGCAGCGCCCGGGACGGACGACAGAGATACACCGGGGAGCTGTTTTTT; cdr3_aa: CSARDGRQRYTGELFF
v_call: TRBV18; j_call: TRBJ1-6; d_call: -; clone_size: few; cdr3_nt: TGTGCCAGCTCACCGGGAATTTCTACGGATTCACCCCTCCACTTT; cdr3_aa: CASSPGISTDSPLHF
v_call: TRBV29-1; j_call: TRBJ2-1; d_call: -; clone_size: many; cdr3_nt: TGCAGCGTTGAAGATCAACCTGAGCAGTTCTTC; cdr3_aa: CSVEDQPEQFF
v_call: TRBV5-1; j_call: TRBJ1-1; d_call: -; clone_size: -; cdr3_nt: TGCGCCAGCAGCTTGGCGGGACCCGAGAACACTGAAGCTTTCTTT; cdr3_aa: CASSLAGPENTEAFF
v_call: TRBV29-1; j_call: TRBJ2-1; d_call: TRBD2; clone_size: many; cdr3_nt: TGCAGCGTCCAGAGCGGGGTCTCCTACAATGAGCAGTTCTTC; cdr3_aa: CSVQSGVSYNEQFF
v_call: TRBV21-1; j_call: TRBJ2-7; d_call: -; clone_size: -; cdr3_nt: TGTGCCAGCAGCAAATTCAGGGACAGGGTGTCCGTGAGGAGCGAGCAGTACTTC; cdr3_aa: CASSKFRDRVSVRSEQYF
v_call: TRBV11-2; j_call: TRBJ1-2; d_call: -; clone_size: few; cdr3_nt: TGTGCCAGCAGCTTAGCGGCAACAGACTATGGCTACACCTTC; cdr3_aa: CASSLAATDYGYTF
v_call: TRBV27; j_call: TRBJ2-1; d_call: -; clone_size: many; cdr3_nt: TGTGCCAGCAGTTTACAGGCAGGGGATTTCGATGAGCAGTTCTTC; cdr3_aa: CASSLQAGDFDEQFF
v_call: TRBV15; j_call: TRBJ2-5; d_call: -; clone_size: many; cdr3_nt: TGTGCCACCAGCAGTCACAGATACAGAGAAGAGACCCAGTACTTC; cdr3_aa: CATSSHRYREETQYF
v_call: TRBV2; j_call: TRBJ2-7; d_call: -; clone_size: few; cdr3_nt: TGTGCCAGCAGCCTCGACGGTTACGAGCAGTACTTC; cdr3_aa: CASSLDGYEQYF
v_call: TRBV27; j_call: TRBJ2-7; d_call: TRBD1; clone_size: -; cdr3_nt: TGTGCCAGCGGCAAAACTCCCGCCAGGGGGTCCTACGAGCAGTACTTC; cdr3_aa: CASGKTPARGSYEQYF
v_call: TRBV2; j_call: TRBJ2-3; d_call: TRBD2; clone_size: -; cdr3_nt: TGTGCCAGCAGCGGGCTAGGACTAGCGGGAAGGGATACGCAGTATTTT; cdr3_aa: CASSGLGLAGRDTQYF
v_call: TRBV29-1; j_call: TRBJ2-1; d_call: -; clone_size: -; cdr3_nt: TGCAGCGTTGAAGATAGTTGGCAGGGGACCTACAATGAGCAGTTCTTC; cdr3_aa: CSVEDSWQGTYNEQFF
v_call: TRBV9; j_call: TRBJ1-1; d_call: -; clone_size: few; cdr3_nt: TGTGCCAGCAGCGTAGGTACAGGGCAAACCGCTTTCTTT; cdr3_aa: CASSVGTGQTAFF
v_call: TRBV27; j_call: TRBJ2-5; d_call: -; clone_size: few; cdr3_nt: TGTGCCAGCAGTTTAAGGCACAGCCAAGAGACCCAGTACTTC; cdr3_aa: CASSLRHSQETQYF
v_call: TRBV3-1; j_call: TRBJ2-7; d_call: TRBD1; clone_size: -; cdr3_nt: TGTGCCAGCAGCCGCGGGACAGGGGAGTACGAGCAGTACTTC; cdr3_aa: CASSRGTGEYEQYF
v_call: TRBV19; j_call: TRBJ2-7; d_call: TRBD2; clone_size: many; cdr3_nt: TGTGCCAGTAGCCCGGGACTAGCGGTAGATGAGCAGTACTTC; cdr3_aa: CASSPGLAVDEQYF
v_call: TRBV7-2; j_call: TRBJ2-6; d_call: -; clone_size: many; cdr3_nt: TGTGCCAGCAGCTTACCGAGCTCTGGGGCCAACGTCCTGACTTTC; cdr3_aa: CASSLPSSGANVLTF
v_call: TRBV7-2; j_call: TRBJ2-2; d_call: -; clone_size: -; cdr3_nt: TGTGCCAGCAGCTTACTGGGAATCGGGGAGCTGTTTTTT; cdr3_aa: CASSLLGIGELFF
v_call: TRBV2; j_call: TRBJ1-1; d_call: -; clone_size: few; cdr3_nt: TGTGCCAGCAGAGCCGAACCGGACACTGAAGCTTTCTTT; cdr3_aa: CASRAEPDTEAFF
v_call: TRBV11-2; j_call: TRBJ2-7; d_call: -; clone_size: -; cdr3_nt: TGTGCCAGCAGCTTAAGACAGGGGAGGGTGAACGAGCAGTACTTC; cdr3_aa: CASSLRQGRVNEQYF
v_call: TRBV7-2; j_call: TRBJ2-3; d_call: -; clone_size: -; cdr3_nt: TGTGCCAGCAGCCCAAACCCCGGGATGCCCACAGATACGCAGTATTTT; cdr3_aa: CASSPNPGMPTDTQYF
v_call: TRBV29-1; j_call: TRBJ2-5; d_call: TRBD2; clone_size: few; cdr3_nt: TGCAGCTTTAGCGGGGGGCCCTGGGAGACCCAGTACTTC; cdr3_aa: CSFSGGPWETQYF
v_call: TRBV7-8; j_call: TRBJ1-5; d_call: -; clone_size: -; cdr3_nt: TGTGCCAGCAGCTTAGCGGGCAGGGGCCCTCAGCCCCAGCATTTT; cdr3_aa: CASSLAGRGPQPQHF
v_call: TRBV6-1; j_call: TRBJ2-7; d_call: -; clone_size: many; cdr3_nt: TGTGCCAGCCGGAGGGGGTACGAGCAGTACTTC; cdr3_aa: CASRRGYEQYF
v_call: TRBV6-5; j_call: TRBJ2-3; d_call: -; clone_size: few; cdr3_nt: TGTGCCAGCAGTTACGAGGGGGGGCTCCCAAGCACAGATACGCAGTATTTT; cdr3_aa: CASSYEGGLPSTDTQYF